This is a list of T cell receptor beta chains from one sample in a study of T cell responses to AZD1222 COVID-19 vaccine. TCRdb keeps only in-frame clones here, not all; method: immunoSEQ multiplex PCR. The sample yields about 96,000 clones, nearly 90% seen once. The material sequenced was peripheral blood, taken on day 0 of AZD1222 vaccination. Source of these receptors: an adult in good health. Both conserved end residues are part of each CDR3. The D gene is left open where the match is weak. Clone size, where shown, is once, few, many, or a class for clones that have expanded.

CDR3aa: CASNRGDTEAFF; CDR3nt: TGTGCCAGCAACAGGGGGGACACTGAAGCTTTCTTT; j_gene: TRBJ1-1; v_gene: TRBV7-2; abundance: -; d_gene: TRBD1
CDR3aa: CASSPSQGTHNEKLFF; CDR3nt: TGTGCCAGCTCACCCTCTCAGGGTACTCATAATGAAAAACTGTTTTTT; j_gene: TRBJ1-4; v_gene: TRBV18; abundance: -; d_gene: -
CDR3aa: CASSLDRFSYNEQFF; CDR3nt: TGTGCCAGCAGCTTGGACAGGTTCTCCTACAATGAGCAGTTCTTC; j_gene: TRBJ2-1; v_gene: TRBV7-2; abundance: -; d_gene: TRBD1
CDR3aa: CASSEWTANTEAFF; CDR3nt: TGTGCCAGCAGTGAATGGACGGCGAACACTGAAGCTTTCTTT; j_gene: TRBJ1-1; v_gene: TRBV3-1/TRBV3-2; abundance: -; d_gene: -
CDR3aa: CASSGLQAYSGNTIYF; CDR3nt: TGTGCCAGCAGTGGGTTGCAGGCCTACTCTGGAAACACCATATATTTT; j_gene: TRBJ1-3; v_gene: TRBV2; abundance: -; d_gene: -
CDR3aa: CASTSGQGKVGEQYF; CDR3nt: TGTGCCAGCACCTCGGGACAGGGGAAGGTTGGCGAGCAGTACTTC; j_gene: TRBJ2-7; v_gene: TRBV2; abundance: -; d_gene: TRBD1
CDR3aa: CAIRPGEKETQYF; CDR3nt: TGTGCCATCAGGCCAGGGGAGAAAGAGACCCAGTACTTC; j_gene: TRBJ2-5; v_gene: TRBV10-3; abundance: -; d_gene: -
CDR3aa: CASSESGLAGVQYF; CDR3nt: TGCGCCAGCAGTGAGTCCGGGCTAGCGGGGGTCCAGTACTTC; j_gene: TRBJ2-7; v_gene: TRBV10-1; abundance: -; d_gene: TRBD2
CDR3aa: CASLGRGQEDQETQYF; CDR3nt: TGTGCCAGTTTGGGGAGGGGACAGGAGGACCAAGAGACCCAGTACTTC; j_gene: TRBJ2-5; v_gene: TRBV6-4; abundance: -; d_gene: -
CDR3aa: CASKNRQGASDTQYF; CDR3nt: TGTGCCAGCAAAAATCGACAGGGGGCGTCAGATACGCAGTATTTT; j_gene: TRBJ2-3; v_gene: TRBV25-1; abundance: -; d_gene: TRBD1
CDR3aa: CASSLSGLRGVQETQYF; CDR3nt: TGTGCCAGCAGTTTATCTGGATTGCGGGGGGTTCAAGAGACCCAGTACTTC; j_gene: TRBJ2-5; v_gene: TRBV28; abundance: -; d_gene: TRBD2
CDR3aa: CASSQVWGYGYTF; CDR3nt: TGTGCCAGCAGCCAAGTCTGGGGTTATGGCTACACCTTC; j_gene: TRBJ1-2; v_gene: TRBV3-1/TRBV3-2; abundance: -; d_gene: -
CDR3aa: CASSQGGDRVSGEQFF; CDR3nt: TGTGCCAGCAGCCAGGGGGGGGACAGGGTGAGCGGTGAGCAGTTCTTC; j_gene: TRBJ2-1; v_gene: TRBV5-4; abundance: -; d_gene: TRBD1
CDR3aa: CASSVAGRFTDTQYF; CDR3nt: TGTGCCAGCAGCGTAGCGGGGCGTTTCACAGATACGCAGTATTTT; j_gene: TRBJ2-3; v_gene: TRBV13; abundance: -; d_gene: TRBD2
CDR3aa: CASTTWGVRVYGYTF; CDR3nt: TGTGCCAGCACCACATGGGGGGTCAGGGTCTATGGCTACACCTTC; j_gene: TRBJ1-2; v_gene: TRBV2; abundance: -; d_gene: -
CDR3aa: CASSGSVLRHEQYF; CDR3nt: TGTGCCAGCAGCGGAAGTGTACTCAGACACGAGCAGTACTTC; j_gene: TRBJ2-7; v_gene: TRBV11-2; abundance: -; d_gene: -
CDR3aa: CATSRDEDRGLAFF; CDR3nt: TGTGCCACCAGCAGAGACGAGGACAGGGGGCTTGCTTTCTTT; j_gene: TRBJ1-1; v_gene: TRBV15; abundance: -; d_gene: TRBD1
CDR3aa: CASSLLWAAKNTEAFF; CDR3nt: TGCGCCAGCAGCTTGTTGTGGGCAGCCAAGAACACTGAAGCTTTCTTT; j_gene: TRBJ1-1; v_gene: TRBV5-1; abundance: -; d_gene: -
CDR3aa: CASSLERQGFAPGYTF; CDR3nt: TGTGCCAGCAGCCTCGAACGACAGGGTTTTGCTCCTGGCTACACCTTC; j_gene: TRBJ1-2; v_gene: TRBV5-6; abundance: -; d_gene: TRBD1
CDR3aa: CASSDLGQLTDTQYF; CDR3nt: TGTGCCAGCAGTGACTTAGGGCAGCTCACAGATACGCAGTATTTT; j_gene: TRBJ2-3; v_gene: TRBV25-1; abundance: few; d_gene: -
CDR3aa: CASSQDRGRGLINGELFF; CDR3nt: TGTGCCAGCAGCCAAGATCGAGGCAGGGGGCTTATCAACGGGGAGCTGTTTTTT; j_gene: TRBJ2-2; v_gene: TRBV3-1/TRBV3-2; abundance: -; d_gene: TRBD1
CDR3aa: CAISATTDGEAFF; CDR3nt: TGTGCCATCAGTGCGACGACAGACGGTGAAGCTTTCTTT; j_gene: TRBJ1-1; v_gene: TRBV10-3; abundance: once; d_gene: -
CDR3aa: CASSFVPGQGVFSGNTIYF; CDR3nt: TGTGCCAGCAGCTTTGTTCCGGGACAGGGGGTATTTTCGGGAAACACCATATATTTT; j_gene: TRBJ1-3; v_gene: TRBV7-8; abundance: -; d_gene: TRBD1
CDR3aa: CATSRDRPGAEDTQYF; CDR3nt: TGTGCCACCAGCAGAGATAGACCCGGGGCGGAAGATACGCAGTATTTT; j_gene: TRBJ2-3; v_gene: TRBV15; abundance: -; d_gene: -
CDR3aa: CASSMLTEDSPLHF; CDR3nt: TGTGCCAGTAGTATGTTGACAGAAGATTCACCCCTCCACTTT; j_gene: TRBJ1-6; v_gene: TRBV19; abundance: -; d_gene: -
CDR3aa: CASSDRDSGGYTF; CDR3nt: TGTGCCAGCAGTGACAGGGATTCGGGTGGCTATACCTTC; j_gene: TRBJ1-2; v_gene: TRBV6-1; abundance: -; d_gene: -
CDR3aa: CASSQGGGAAEAFF; CDR3nt: TGTGCCAGCTCCCAAGGCGGGGGGGCGGCTGAAGCTTTCTTT; j_gene: TRBJ1-1; v_gene: TRBV18; abundance: -; d_gene: -
CDR3aa: CASSLEAGGPRETQYF; CDR3nt: TGTGCCAGCAGCTTAGAAGCGGGGGGGCCAAGAGAGACCCAGTACTTC; j_gene: TRBJ2-5; v_gene: TRBV7-2; abundance: few; d_gene: TRBD2
CDR3aa: CASSLDPGEWVGQPQHF; CDR3nt: TGTGCCAGCAGCTTAGACCCGGGGGAATGGGTGGGACAGCCCCAGCATTTT; j_gene: TRBJ1-5; v_gene: TRBV7-8; abundance: -; d_gene: -
CDR3aa: CASSQSRGGQDTQYF; CDR3nt: TGCGCCAGCAGCCAGAGCCGGGGGGGGCAAGATACGCAGTATTTT; j_gene: TRBJ2-3; v_gene: TRBV4-1; abundance: -; d_gene: TRBD2
CDR3aa: CASSYGHGQGAFF; CDR3nt: TGTGCCAGCAGTTACGGGCACGGACAGGGAGCTTTCTTT; j_gene: TRBJ1-1; v_gene: TRBV6-5; abundance: -; d_gene: TRBD1
CDR3aa: CASRGDRGHGGYTF; CDR3nt: TGTGCCAGCAGAGGGGACAGGGGGCACGGTGGCTACACCTTC; j_gene: TRBJ1-2; v_gene: TRBV2; abundance: -; d_gene: TRBD1
CDR3aa: CSVFTWDPPGGGYTF; CDR3nt: TGCAGCGTCTTTACCTGGGACCCTCCTGGGGGTGGCTACACCTTC; j_gene: TRBJ1-2; v_gene: TRBV29-1; abundance: -; d_gene: -
CDR3aa: CASSLIPNEKLFF; CDR3nt: TGTGCCAGCAGCTTGATACCAAATGAAAAACTGTTTTTT; j_gene: TRBJ1-4; v_gene: TRBV5-4; abundance: -; d_gene: -
CDR3aa: CASSESSSPEQYF; CDR3nt: TGTGCCAGCAGTGAATCAAGCTCCCCCGAGCAGTACTTC; j_gene: TRBJ2-7; v_gene: TRBV2; abundance: -; d_gene: -
CDR3aa: CASSPGGGGRSYEQYF; CDR3nt: TGTGCCAGCAGTCCGGGGGGAGGGGGCAGATCCTACGAGCAGTACTTC; j_gene: TRBJ2-7; v_gene: TRBV25-1; abundance: -; d_gene: -
CDR3aa: CASRTGTGNSPLHF; CDR3nt: TGTGCCAGCAGGACCGGGACGGGTAATTCACCCCTCCACTTT; j_gene: TRBJ1-6; v_gene: TRBV27; abundance: once; d_gene: -
CDR3aa: CAWTGGSYEQYF; CDR3nt: TGTGCCTGGACGGGGGGCTCCTACGAGCAGTACTTC; j_gene: TRBJ2-7; v_gene: TRBV30; abundance: -; d_gene: TRBD2
CDR3aa: CASSYLGQAQETQYF; CDR3nt: TGTGCCAGCAGTTACCTCGGACAGGCACAAGAGACCCAGTACTTC; j_gene: TRBJ2-5; v_gene: TRBV6-5; abundance: -; d_gene: TRBD1
CDR3aa: CASSWDIRTNTEAFF; CDR3nt: TGTGCCAGCAGCTGGGACATCAGGACGAACACTGAAGCTTTCTTT; j_gene: TRBJ1-1; v_gene: TRBV27; abundance: -; d_gene: -
CDR3aa: CASSPSGGAVEPQHF; CDR3nt: TGCGCCAGCAGCCCCTCGGGGGGGGCGGTGGAGCCCCAGCATTTT; j_gene: TRBJ1-5; v_gene: TRBV5-1; abundance: -; d_gene: -
CDR3aa: CASSVNRGGELFF; CDR3nt: TGTGCCAGCAGTGTAAATCGCGGCGGGGAGCTGTTTTTT; j_gene: TRBJ2-2; v_gene: TRBV28; abundance: few; d_gene: -
CDR3aa: CASSLSGGSNQPQHF; CDR3nt: TGTGCCAGCAGCTTATCTGGGGGTAGCAATCAGCCCCAGCATTTT; j_gene: TRBJ1-5; v_gene: TRBV7-3; abundance: -; d_gene: -
CDR3aa: CASSPRTSGTYEQYF; CDR3nt: TGTGCCAGCAGCCCTCGGACTAGCGGGACCTACGAGCAGTACTTC; j_gene: TRBJ2-7; v_gene: TRBV7-2; abundance: -; d_gene: TRBD2
CDR3aa: CASSPQGGAGDGYTF; CDR3nt: TGTGCCAGCAGCCCCCAAGGAGGGGCAGGGGATGGCTACACCTTC; j_gene: TRBJ1-2; v_gene: TRBV7-3; abundance: once; d_gene: -
CDR3aa: CAKTGRELNTEAFF; CDR3nt: TGCGCCAAAACGGGCCGAGAGCTGAACACTGAAGCTTTCTTT; j_gene: TRBJ1-1; v_gene: TRBV23-1; abundance: -; d_gene: -
CDR3aa: CASSLGAQGNQPQHF; CDR3nt: TGTGCCAGCAGCTTAGGGGCACAGGGAAATCAGCCCCAGCATTTT; j_gene: TRBJ1-5; v_gene: TRBV7-2; abundance: -; d_gene: -
CDR3aa: CATQTTGGSETQYF; CDR3nt: TGTGCCACTCAAACCACGGGGGGTTCAGAGACCCAGTACTTC; j_gene: TRBJ2-5; v_gene: TRBV28; abundance: -; d_gene: TRBD2
CDR3aa: CATDKRTSGGAYEQYF; CDR3nt: TGTGCCACCGATAAAAGGACTAGCGGGGGTGCCTACGAGCAGTACTTC; j_gene: TRBJ2-7; v_gene: TRBV7-9; abundance: -; d_gene: TRBD2
CDR3aa: CASSPQGYDGYTF; CDR3nt: TGTGCCAGCAGCCCCCAAGGGTATGATGGCTACACCTTC; j_gene: TRBJ1-2; v_gene: TRBV7-9; abundance: -; d_gene: -
CDR3aa: CASTRGIYEQYF; CDR3nt: TGTGCCAGCACCAGGGGAATCTACGAGCAGTACTTC; j_gene: TRBJ2-7; v_gene: TRBV2; abundance: -; d_gene: -
CDR3aa: CASSLRQGAVSGYGYTF; CDR3nt: TGTGCCAGCAGTCTAAGACAGGGGGCAGTTTCCGGGTATGGCTACACCTTC; j_gene: TRBJ1-2; v_gene: TRBV28; abundance: -; d_gene: TRBD1
CDR3aa: CASSPRQGGTYNEQFF; CDR3nt: TGTGCCAGCTCACCTAGGCAGGGGGGTACCTACAATGAGCAGTTCTTC; j_gene: TRBJ2-1; v_gene: TRBV18; abundance: -; d_gene: -
CDR3aa: CASSQDSSLKAFF; CDR3nt: TGCGCCAGCAGCCAAGACAGCTCACTGAAAGCTTTCTTT; j_gene: TRBJ1-1; v_gene: TRBV4-3; abundance: -; d_gene: -
CDR3aa: CASSEAGIYNEQFF; CDR3nt: TGTGCCAGCAGTGAAGCTGGAATCTACAATGAGCAGTTCTTC; j_gene: TRBJ2-1; v_gene: TRBV6-1; abundance: -; d_gene: -
CDR3aa: CASSVGDSDYGYTF; CDR3nt: TGTGCCAGCAGCGTAGGGGACAGTGACTATGGCTACACCTTC; j_gene: TRBJ1-2; v_gene: TRBV9; abundance: -; d_gene: TRBD1
CDR3aa: CASSLARGGRYGYTF; CDR3nt: TGTGCCAGCAGCTTAGCTCGGGGGGGACGCTATGGCTACACCTTC; j_gene: TRBJ1-2; v_gene: TRBV11-2; abundance: -; d_gene: -